The source of this T cell receptor (beta chain) is a study of CD8+ T cells in alopecia areata listed by TCRdb under 2018. Study-wide context: Treated patients were enrolled in an open-label pilot trial of oral tofacitinib at 5 to 10 mg twice daily for moderate-to-severe alopecia areata. Clonality in the scalp was compared among normal scalp (n=4), patchy alopecia areata scalp (n=8), and alopecia totalis/universalis scalp (n=8). Scalp tissue and sorted CD4+ and CD8+ peripheral blood T cells from patchy and totalis/universalis alopecia areata patients and from healthy controls were covered by human TCRbeta sequencing. The study used high-throughput TCRbeta sequencing to examine T cell clonal expansion in alopecia areata, in both the C3H/HeJ mouse model and human patients. Tofacitinib was administered for 6 to 18 months, and 6 months of follow-up off drug were then conducted to assess delayed response and recurrence. RNA was extracted with the PAXgene miRNA kit for fixed scalp, the miRNeasy kit for PBMCs, and the RNeasy kit for mouse skin. Biopsies were taken from tofacitinib-treated patients at baseline and at 4 and 24 weeks of treatment, and a later scalp biopsy was taken in several of the tofacitinib-treated patients. immunoSEQ multiplex PCR using 35 Vbeta forward primers and 13 Jbeta reverse primers was used to amplify TCRbeta CDR3 regions.

Broader findings and caveats from the paper: Unlike mouse skin, which is dominated by gammadelta T cells, normal human skin has resident alphabeta T cells that are also sequenced, and this complicates analysis of the scalp TCR repertoire. Shared TCR sequences between patients were less evident than in mice, which may be partly attributable to HLA diversity in the patient population. Lesional scalp, especially in alopecia totalis/universalis, showed higher clonality and more expanded CD8+ clones than normal scalp, suggesting antigenic drive.

Notes on this clone: No cognate antigen has been identified for it. Base-call qualities are not available, and no considerably larger clone is one nucleotide away.

The sample's time point, from its label and the paper: baseline before oral tofacitinib. Lesional scalp punch biopsies and peripheral blood were obtained from alopecia areata patients. After PBMCs were isolated by density centrifugation and stained for CD3, CD4 and CD8, a FACSAria was used to sort CD4+ and CD8+ T cells. Trimming leaves V shorter by 11 bases and J shorter by 10 bases, with the junction holding 13 bases beyond the gene matches. CDR1 ENHRY and CDR2 SYGVKD were looked up in the germline V gene. Including the terminal cysteine and phenylalanine, the CDR3 comprises 14 residues. Just CDR3 DNA is preserved here, 42 bases in frame from base 1. The library was generated by the immunoSEQ multiplex PCR assay. RNA was extracted from all samples and reverse transcribed into cDNA, which served as template for TCR sequencing. SuperScript III was used to make first-strand cDNA, primed with a 2:1 mix of oligo-dT and random hexamers. Amplification bias was assessed with a synthetic immune receptor repertoire, and residual bias was removed computationally. The authors' pipeline ran thus. Raw reads were preprocessed to remove errors, and CDR3 was defined by IMGT conventions from the conserved cysteine to phenylalanine. Clonality was computed by normalizing Shannon entropy by log2 of the number of productive unique TCRs and subtracting the result from 1. Scalp TCRbeta sequences were cross-referenced with sorted blood CD4 and CD8 repertoires so that the CD4 or CD8 identity of scalp clones could be inferred. TCRdb mirrors the immuneACCESS table, restricted to in-frame sequences. Some clones are absent from its copies; in checked studies, under half trace to an unresolved V gene, and the reason for the others is unknown. The D gene and trimming were derived from the DNA, and the V and J assignments and clone size from that table. The sample yields about 180,000 clones; 63% were counted once. The ten top clones hold roughly 1.7% of the sample.

The origin of this receptor is a human donor with alopecia areata. The chain links TRBV10-3 with TRBJ1-6, with 8 bases aligning to TRBD1. Sequencing used CD4+ T cells sorted from blood, obtained at week 0. The CDR3 in this case is CAANGQGGRSPLHF. The nucleotide sequence reads TGTGCCGCAAACGGACAGGGCGGGCGCTCACCCCTCCACTTT.